Below are 8 T cell receptor beta chains sequenced from a single sample in a study of T-cell reconstitution after alpha-beta-depleted transplantation in children. Unique molecular identifiers were incorporated when the TCRbeta library was constructed. TCRdb re-called the PCR reads through MiXCR, storing one row per CDR3 protein. The profile shows about 300,000 distinct CDR3 sequences, roughly a tenth of them singletons. This specimen was PBMCs, taken before TCRalphabeta/CD19-depleted stem cell transplant. These receptors were taken from a boy in the first two years of life with acute myeloid leukemia, due to receive a stem cell transplant.

In this sample, this clonotype turned up many times. The chain employs TRBV6-5 and TRBJ1-2; possible D gene TRBD1, 5 bases. In germline, CDR1 is MNHEY, CDR2 SVGAGI. The CDR3 runs 14 residues. Trimming took 0 bases from V and 3 from J, leaving 8 bases between them. CDR3 bases: TGTGCCAGCAGTTACTCTGGGGCGGACTATGGCTACACCTTC. It is translated as CASSYSGADYGYTF.

This clonotype was picked up a small number of times. The CDR3 sequence is CASSVGQGGTGELFF. The CDR3 nucleotides are TGTGCCAGCAGTGTCGGACAGGGAGGCACCGGGGAGCTGTTTTTT. The chain couples TRBV2 to TRBJ2-2; 8 nucleotides align to TRBD1. The CDR3 contains 15 residues. V shed 4 bases and J 4 bases; nucleotides not matched to a gene: 5. Germline V gene lookup returns CDR1 SNHLY and CDR2 FYNNEI.

V is TRBV9 and J is TRBJ1-6; tentatively, D is TRBD1 (6 bases). Germline V lookup: CDR1 SGDLS, CDR2 YYNGEE. V was trimmed by 4 bases and J by 8 bases, leaving 16 bases between them. The CDR3 length is 15 residues. In nucleotides, the CDR3 is TGTGCCAGCAGCCCCAGGGGTTTAATGGATTCACCCCTCCACTTT. This encodes CASSPRGLMDSPLHF.

This clonotype was counted at least ten times. This rearrangement joins TRBV5-5 to TRBJ2-1, with D unresolved. The V end was cut by 0 bases, the J end by 3 bases, with 13 bases between. There are 16 residues in the CDR3. The V gene's germline CDR1 is SGHKS and CDR2 YYEKEE (reference sequence). The CDR3 sequence: CASSLVWSALYNEQFF. The CDR3 DNA sequence: TGTGCCAGCAGCTTGGTGTGGAGTGCCCTCTACAATGAGCAGTTCTTC.

The table lists this clonotype with many counts. This rearrangement joins TRBV12-3 or TRBV12-4 to TRBJ1-2, with 8 positions matching TRBD1. V was pared by 4 bases and J by 8 bases, with 6 bases of the junction left unmatched. This CDR3 has 13 residues. The CDR3 nucleotides read TGTGCCAGCAGTTGGACAGGGAAGGAGGGCTACACCTTC. The encoded protein is CASSWTGKEGYTF.

In its sample, this clonotype was seen many times. This rearrangement joins TRBV5-1 to TRBJ2-7, with TRBD1 identical over 8 bases. The CDR3 is made up of 17 amino acids. Germline CDR1 SGHRS, CDR2 YFSETQ. With V trimmed by 0 bases and J by 0 bases, 8 bases remained unmatched. CDR3 coding DNA: TGCGCCAGCAGCTTGGATCCGGGACAGGTTTTCTCCTACGAGCAGTACTTC. As protein: CASSLDPGQVFSYEQYF.

Many counts were recorded for this clonotype. V usage is TRBV28 and J usage is TRBJ1-6; 7 positions agree with TRBD1. V was pared by 5 bases and J by 11 bases, with 9 bases of the junction left unmatched. The CDR3 is 14 residues long. The germline V gene encodes CDR1 MDHEN and CDR2 SYDVKM. The DNA of the CDR3 is TGTGCCAGCAGTGTAGCAGGGGGTCAAACACCCCTCCACTTT. Its protein is CASSVAGGQTPLHF.

In this sample, this clonotype turned up many times. The rearrangement links TRBV5-1 to TRBJ2-1; a weak D match, TRBD2 (6 bases). CDR1 and CDR2 from the germline V gene are SGHRS and YFSETQ. There are 15 residues in the CDR3. V was trimmed by 4 bases and J by 3 bases, leaving 14 bases between them. CDR3 protein: CASSLRDWIYNEQFF. The DNA of the CDR3 is TGCGCCAGCAGCCTCCGGGACTGGATCTACAATGAGCAGTTCTTC.